One and the same sample provided the 28 T cell receptor beta chains below, sequenced in a study of T cells in Graves' hyperthyroidism and ophthalmopathy. RNA transcripts provided the source from which TCR beta CDR3 regions were amplified. In the first-round RT-PCR of the TCR CDR3, the HTBI primer set was used. One entry per CDR3 protein results from TCRdb running MiXCR on the multiplex PCR reads. Among 250,000 to 300,000 distinct CDR3 sequences listed, just over 14% were seen once. Source material: blood. The receptors were sampled from a woman aged 40 to 50 with Graves' hyperthyroidism that later progressed to Graves' ophthalmopathy.

The table lists this clonotype with a few counts. V and J are TRBV20-1 and TRBJ2-5, with TRBD1 matching 8 bases. The CDR3 extends over 15 amino acids. Trimming removed 3 bases from V and 4 bases from J; junction bases left unmatched: 10. The V gene's germline CDR1 is DFQATT and CDR2 SNEGSKA (reference sequence). The CDR3 DNA reads as TGCAGTGCTAGCCCCCGACAGGGGCTTAGAGAGACCCAGTACTTC. This encodes CSASPRQGLRETQYF.

This clonotype was seen a single time. The V and J genes are TRBV30 and TRBJ2-1; D ambiguous. CDR1 is GTSNPN, CDR2 SVGIG, per germline (reference sequence). The CDR3 has 12 amino acids. V was cut by 2 bases and J by 9 bases, with 11 bases left in between. The CDR3 coding sequence is TGTGCCTGGAGTCCCCCAAGAATTGAGCAGTTCTTC. Residues: CAWSPPRIEQFF.

This clonotype was counted a few times. The chain couples TRBV7-9 to TRBJ1-1; 7 positions match TRBD1. The CDR3 totals 17 residues. V gave up 6 bases and J gave up 0 bases; unmatched junction bases: 13. CDR1 and CDR2 (germline): SEHNR, FQNEAQ (reference sequence). CDR3 residues: CASRSMPGQRMNTEAFF. The CDR3 DNA reads as TGTGCCAGCAGATCGATGCCGGGACAGCGTATGAACACTGAAGCTTTCTTT.

This clonotype was counted many times. The V call is TRBV27, the J call TRBJ2-3, with 7 bases fitting TRBD2. The CDR3 loop spans 15 amino acids. Trimming cost V 5 bases and J 2 bases; bases outside gene matches: 7. Germline V lookup: CDR1 MNHEY, CDR2 SMNVEV (reference sequence). The CDR3: CASSPSAGLTDTQYF. Written as DNA, the CDR3 is TGTGCCAGCAGTCCCTCAGCGGGGCTCACAGATACGCAGTATTTT.

This clonotype was observed at least ten times. The chain employs TRBV5-1 and TRBJ2-7; a weak D match, TRBD1 (5 bases). Germline V gene lookup returns CDR1 SGHRS and CDR2 YFSETQ. V gave up 0 bases and J gave up 2 bases, with 9 bases separating them. This CDR3 region has 14 residues. For the CDR3, the DNA is TGCGCCAGCAGCTTGGACCCGGACACCTACGAGCAGTACTTC. Its protein is CASSLDPDTYEQYF.

This clonotype came up many times. The chain couples TRBV6-1 to TRBJ2-7; TRBD2 agrees at 9 bases. Unmatched junction bases numbered 24, after V lost 7 bases and J lost 5 bases. The length of the CDR3 is 19 residues. CDR1 is MNHNS, CDR2 SASEGT, per germline. The CDR3 sequence is CASIALLPWREGLRNEQYF. The CDR3 region has the DNA TGTGCCAGCATCGCCCTACTCCCCTGGCGGGAGGGCCTTAGGAACGAGCAGTACTTC.

This clonotype has a count of ten or more. The chain carries TRBV28 and TRBJ1-6, with 8 bases lining up with TRBD1. V lost 3 bases and J lost 10; bases outside the gene matches: 8. CDR1 and CDR2 from the germline V gene are MDHEN and SYDVKM. CDR3 size: 15 residues. The DNA for the CDR3 is TGTGCCAGCAGTTTCCTAGACAGGGGCGTCTCACCCCTCCACTTT. It translates to CASSFLDRGVSPLHF.

In this sample, this clonotype turned up many times. V usage is TRBV2 and J usage is TRBJ2-7; D tentatively fits TRBD1 or TRBD2 (6 bases each). This CDR3 region has 15 residues. The V end was cut by 6 bases, the J end by 9 bases, with 24 bases between. The germline V gene encodes CDR1 SNHLY and CDR2 FYNNEI. CDR3 nucleotide sequence: TGTGCCAGCAGAGAGGGACTGGACAGTCGGCTCGGGCAGTACTTC. Translated: CASREGLDSRLGQYF.

This clonotype was picked up many times. The DNA for the CDR3 is TGCGCCAGCAGCTTGGGGAGCGGGAGTGGCGCAGATACGCAGTATTTT. As protein: CASSLGSGSGADTQYF. The rearrangement links TRBV5-1 to TRBJ2-3; 8 bases are shared with TRBD2. With V trimmed by 0 bases and J by 4 bases, 7 bases remained unmatched. The CDR3 covers 16 residues. Germline V gene sequence: CDR1 SGHRS, CDR2 YFSETQ. Supplemented by reference TRBV5-1 and TRBJ2-3, the full variable domain reads KAGVTQTPRYLIKTRGQQVTLSCSPISGHRSVSWYQQTPGQGLQFLFEYFSETQRNKGNFPGRFSGRQFSNSRSEMNVSTLELGDSALYLCASSLGSGSGADTQYFGPGTRLTVL.

This clonotype showed up just a few times. V and J are TRBV28 and TRBJ2-7; D is possibly TRBD1 (5 bases). Germline V CDR1 and CDR2: MDHEN, SYDVKM. The V gene lost 2 bases and the J gene lost 6 bases, with 14 bases spanning the gap. The CDR3 loop spans 14 amino acids. This CDR3 is CASSLETARGEQYF. Written as DNA, the CDR3 is TGTGCCAGCAGTTTAGAGACAGCCCGAGGCGAGCAGTACTTC.

Here the CDR3 reads CASSYPTGGEAFF. CDR3 DNA: TGTGCCAGCAGTTATCCGACAGGGGGCGAAGCTTTCTTT. The gene calls are TRBV6-1 and TRBJ1-1; TRBD1 agrees at 10 bases. The V segment lost 5 bases and the J segment 8 bases; nucleotides outside the gene matches: 5. Germline lookup yields CDR1 MNHNS and CDR2 SASEGT. This CDR3 is 13 amino acids long.

This chain links TRBV6-5 with TRBJ1-3; D remains ambiguous. Trimming stripped 0 bases from V and 0 bases from J, with 12 bases between. Germline V CDR1 and CDR2: MNHEY, SVGAGI. The CDR3 is made up of 17 amino acids. The chain's CDR3 is CASSYSRRSVSGNTIYF. The CDR3 nucleotides read TGTGCCAGCAGTTACTCTCGACGGTCCGTCTCTGGAAACACCATATATTTT.

This clonotype was picked up many times. The chain carries TRBV18 and TRBJ2-1; 11 positions match TRBD2. Germline CDR1 reads KGHSH; CDR2 reads LQKENI. This CDR3 comprises 15 residues. V shed 6 bases, J shed 10 bases, and the junction held 11 bases outside the gene matches. DNA for the CDR3: TGTGCCAGCTCGCCGGGACTAGCGGTTTACGCGGAGCAGTTCTTC. This translates into CASSPGLAVYAEQFF.

This clonotype was recorded at least ten times. This rearrangement joins TRBV24-1 to TRBJ2-1; 10 nucleotides match TRBD2. The CDR3 length is 15 residues. The V and J ends lost 7 bases and 3 bases, in that order; junction bases with no gene match: 5. Germline assignment: CDR1 KGHDR and CDR2 SFDVKD. The CDR3 coding sequence is TGTGCCACCAGCCCCACTAGCGGGAACTACAATGAGCAGTTCTTC. Translated: CATSPTSGNYNEQFF.

The chain links TRBV2 to TRBJ2-3; TRBD2 aligns across 9 bases. The germline V gene has CDR1 SNHLY and CDR2 FYNNEI. This CDR3 spans 16 amino acids. V dropped 6 bases and J dropped 0; count of bases not matched to a gene: 7. The CDR3, as DNA: TGTGCCAGCAGCCCCAGCGGGAGGACTAGCACAGATACGCAGTATTTT. Translation: CASSPSGRTSTDTQYF.

This clonotype was counted many times. The rearrangement links TRBV3-1 to TRBJ2-1, with D tentatively TRBD2 (6 bases). V dropped 2 bases and J dropped 9 bases, with 11 bases sitting between them. The CDR3 is made up of 13 amino acids. Per germline, CDR1 LGHDT and CDR2 YNNKEL (reference sequence). CDR3 protein: CASSQFRGTEQFF. CDR3 nucleotides: TGTGCCAGCAGCCAATTTCGGGGGACTGAGCAGTTCTTC.

This clonotype was counted ten times or more. The V and J genes are TRBV5-1 and TRBJ2-1; no definite D call. The germline V and J ends were trimmed by 0 bases and 10 bases, with 14 bases remaining between them. The CDR3 is 14 amino acids. Germline CDR1 SGHRS, CDR2 YFSETQ. The CDR3 nucleotides read TGCGCCAGCAGCTTGGGTTCAACTACCACAGAGCAGTTCTTC. Protein product: CASSLGSTTTEQFF.

This clonotype has a count of ten or more. The chain joins TRBV2 to TRBJ2-5; 15 nucleotides agree with TRBD2. This CDR3 is built from 17 residues. Germline V gene lookup returns CDR1 SNHLY and CDR2 FYNNEI. The V segment lost 5 bases and the J segment 2 bases; nucleotides outside the gene matches: 6. DNA for the CDR3: TGTGCCAGCAGTTTGGGACTAGCGGGAGGATCTCAAGAGACCCAGTACTTC. Translating gives CASSLGLAGGSQETQYF. The full variable domain, in which reference TRBV2 and TRBJ2-5 provide the parts outside the CDR3, is EPEVTQTPSHQVTQMGQEVILRCVPISNHLYFYWYRQILGQKVEFLVSFYNNEISEKSEIFDDQFSVERPDGSNFTLKIRSTKLEDSAMYFCASSLGLAGGSQETQYFGPGTRLLVL.

This clonotype was seen many times. The V call is TRBV20-1, the J call TRBJ1-1; D might be TRBD1 (6 bases). The CDR3 length is 15 residues. Per germline, CDR1 DFQATT and CDR2 SNEGSKA (reference sequence). The germline V and J ends were trimmed by 2 bases and 3 bases, with 16 bases remaining between them. The CDR3 DNA is TGCAGTGCTAGACCACAGGGCGCTCAGTACACTGAAGCTTTCTTT. Its translation: CSARPQGAQYTEAFF.

This clonotype has at least ten counts. The chain joins TRBV18 to TRBJ2-6; D tentatively fits TRBD1 or TRBD2 (5 bases each). The CDR3 has 15 amino acids. The germline CDR1 and CDR2 sequences are KGHSH and LQKENI. V lost 0 bases and J 4 bases, leaving 7 bases between the germline ends. CDR3 loop: CASSPPEGGANVLTF. Here the CDR3 DNA reads TGTGCCAGCTCACCACCAGAGGGGGGGGCCAACGTCCTGACTTTC.

Only a few counts were recorded for this clonotype. The chain links TRBV27 to TRBJ2-7; 9 bases are shared with TRBD2. With 5 bases clipped from V and 5 bases from J, the junction kept 13 bases outside the gene matches. From germline, CDR1 is MNHEY and CDR2 SMNVEV (reference sequence). CDR3 length: 16 residues. The CDR3 region is CASSKRLAAPGHEQYF. In DNA, the CDR3 is TGTGCCAGCAGTAAAAGACTAGCGGCTCCGGGCCACGAGCAGTACTTC.

This clonotype has at least ten counts. The chain uses TRBV6-5 and TRBJ1-5, with a tentative D call TRBD1 (6 bases). V was trimmed by 2 bases and J by 5 bases, leaving 10 bases between them. Germline V gives CDR1 MNHEY, CDR2 SVGAGI. The CDR3 extends over 14 amino acids. CDR3 in amino acids: CASSYEGEHQPQHF. In nucleotides, the CDR3 is TGTGCCAGCAGTTACGAGGGGGAGCATCAGCCCCAGCATTTT.

Ten or more counts support this clonotype. CDR3 sequence (DNA): TGTGCCAGCAGTCACAACTCTGGAAACACCATATATTTT. Translation: CASSHNSGNTIYF. The rearrangement uses TRBV12-3 or TRBV12-4 and TRBJ1-3; D is unclear. Between the trimmed V and J ends, which lost 5 bases and 0 bases, there was a span of 5 bases. The CDR3 has 13 residues.

This clonotype was observed at least ten times. The chain links TRBV11-2 to TRBJ2-1, with D unclear. The V and J ends lost 5 bases and 4 bases respectively, with 12 bases between them. Germline values: CDR1 SGHAT, CDR2 FQNNGV. CDR3 length equals 14 residues. The CDR3 loop is CASSPYTAYNEQFF. CDR3 DNA: TGTGCCAGCAGCCCGTACACAGCATACAATGAGCAGTTCTTC.

This clonotype was observed at least ten times. The chain couples TRBV7-9 to TRBJ2-1; maybe TRBD1 (6 bases). The germline V gene has CDR1 SEHNR and CDR2 FQNEAQ (reference sequence). V lost 1 base to trimming and J lost 2 bases, with 15 bases between them. The CDR3 has 17 residues. The CDR3 here is CASSLGQYRVPYNEQFF. CDR3 nucleotides: TGTGCCAGCAGCTTAGGACAGTACAGGGTTCCCTACAATGAGCAGTTCTTC.

There are many counts of this clonotype. V gene TRBV3-1 combines with J gene TRBJ2-7; 11 bases agree with TRBD2. Unmatched junction bases numbered 3, after V lost 2 bases and J lost 3 bases. This CDR3 is 15 amino acids long. CDR1 LGHDT and CDR2 YNNKEL come from the germline V gene (reference sequence). CDR3 sequence (DNA): TGTGCCAGCAGCCAAACCGGGACTAGCGGCTACGAGCAGTACTTC. Its translation: CASSQTGTSGYEQYF.

This clonotype was counted ten times or more. The chain couples TRBV12-3 or TRBV12-4 to TRBJ2-2; D might be TRBD2 (5 bases). The CDR3 covers 12 residues. V was cut by 7 bases and J by 7 bases, with 10 bases left in between. CDR3 in amino acids: CASTGDLGELFF. DNA of the CDR3: TGTGCCAGCACCGGGGATCTCGGGGAGCTGTTTTTT.

This clonotype was seen ten or more times. The chain links TRBV2 to TRBJ1-1, with TRBD1 as a possible D gene (6 bases). This CDR3 comprises 15 residues. The germline gives CDR1 SNHLY, CDR2 FYNNEI. Trimming pared 5 bases from V and 4 bases from J, leaving 17 bases between. CDR3 sequence (DNA): TGTGCCAGCAGTCCCTCCCGGGGGGCAAGCACTGAAGCTTTCTTT. This codes for CASSPSRGASTEAFF.